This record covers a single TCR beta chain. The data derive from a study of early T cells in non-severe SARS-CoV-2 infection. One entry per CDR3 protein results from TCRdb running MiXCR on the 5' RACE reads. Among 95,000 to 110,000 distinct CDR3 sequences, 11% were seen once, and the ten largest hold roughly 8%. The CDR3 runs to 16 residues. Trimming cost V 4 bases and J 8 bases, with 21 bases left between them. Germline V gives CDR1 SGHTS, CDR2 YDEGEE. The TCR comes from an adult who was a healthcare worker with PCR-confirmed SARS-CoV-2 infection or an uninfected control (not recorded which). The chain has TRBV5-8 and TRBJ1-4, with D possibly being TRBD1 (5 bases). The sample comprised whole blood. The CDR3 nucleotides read TGTGCCAGCAGCGGGGGGGTAACTAGGTGGAACGAAAAACTGTTTTTT. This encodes CASSGGVTRWNEKLFF.